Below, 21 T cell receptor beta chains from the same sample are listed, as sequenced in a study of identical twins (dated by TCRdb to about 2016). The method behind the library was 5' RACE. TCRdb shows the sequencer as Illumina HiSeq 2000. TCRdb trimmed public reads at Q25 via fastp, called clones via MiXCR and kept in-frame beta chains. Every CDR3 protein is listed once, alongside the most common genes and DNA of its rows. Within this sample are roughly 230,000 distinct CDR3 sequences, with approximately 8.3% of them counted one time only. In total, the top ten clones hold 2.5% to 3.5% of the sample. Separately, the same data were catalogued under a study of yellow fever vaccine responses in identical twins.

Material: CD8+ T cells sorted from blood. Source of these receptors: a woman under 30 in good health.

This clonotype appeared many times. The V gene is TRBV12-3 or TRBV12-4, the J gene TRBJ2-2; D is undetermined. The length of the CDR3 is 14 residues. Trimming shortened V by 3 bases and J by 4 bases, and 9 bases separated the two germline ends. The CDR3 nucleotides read TGTGCCAGCAGTTTTCTAGGACCCACCGGGGAGCTGTTTTTT. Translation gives CASSFLGPTGELFF.

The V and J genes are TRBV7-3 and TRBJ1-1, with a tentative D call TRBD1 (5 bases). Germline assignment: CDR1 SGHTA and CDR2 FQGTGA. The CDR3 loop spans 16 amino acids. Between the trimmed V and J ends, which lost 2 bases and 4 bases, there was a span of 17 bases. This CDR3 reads CASSLRGGGGFTEAFF. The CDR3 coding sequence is TGTGCCAGCAGCTTACGCGGCGGTGGGGGTTTCACTGAAGCTTTCTTT.

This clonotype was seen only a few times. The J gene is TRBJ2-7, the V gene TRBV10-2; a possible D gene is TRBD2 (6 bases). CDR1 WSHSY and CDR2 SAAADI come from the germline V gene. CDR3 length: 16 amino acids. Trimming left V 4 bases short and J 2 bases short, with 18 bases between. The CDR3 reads CASSAIPTGLAYEQYF. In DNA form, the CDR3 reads TGCGCCAGCAGTGCTATACCAACGGGACTCGCCTACGAGCAGTACTTC.

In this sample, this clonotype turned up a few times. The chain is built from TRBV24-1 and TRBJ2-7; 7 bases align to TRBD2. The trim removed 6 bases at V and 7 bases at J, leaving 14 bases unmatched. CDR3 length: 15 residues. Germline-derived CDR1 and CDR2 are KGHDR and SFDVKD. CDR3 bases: TGTGCCACCAGTCCCGGGGAGGGGCGTACGGAAGAGCAGTACTTC. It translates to CATSPGEGRTEEQYF.

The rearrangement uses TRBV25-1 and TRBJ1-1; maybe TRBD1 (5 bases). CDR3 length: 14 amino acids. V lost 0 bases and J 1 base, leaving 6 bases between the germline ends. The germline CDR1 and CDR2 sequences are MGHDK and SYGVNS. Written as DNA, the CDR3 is TGTGCCAGCAGTGAATATCAGGGGAACACTGAAGCTTTCTTT. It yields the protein CASSEYQGNTEAFF. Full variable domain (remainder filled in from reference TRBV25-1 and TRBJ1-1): EADIYQTPRYLVIGTGKKITLECSQTMGHDKMYWYQQDPGMELHLIHYSYGVNSTEKGDLSSESTVSRIRTEHFPLTLESARPSHTSQYLCASSEYQGNTEAFFGQGTRLTVV.

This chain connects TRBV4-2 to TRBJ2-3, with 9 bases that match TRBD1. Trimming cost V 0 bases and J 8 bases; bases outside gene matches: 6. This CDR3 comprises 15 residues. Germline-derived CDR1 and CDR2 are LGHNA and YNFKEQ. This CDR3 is CASSQDPGTGSTQYF. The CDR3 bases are TGTGCCAGCAGCCAAGACCCCGGGACAGGGAGTACGCAGTATTTT.

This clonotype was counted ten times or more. CDR3 nucleotides: TGTGCCAGCAGAATAGGGTACAATGAGCAGTTCTTC. This gives the protein CASRIGYNEQFF. The V call is TRBV7-2, the J call TRBJ2-1; D is unresolved. In germline, CDR1 is SGHTA, CDR2 FQGNSA. There are 12 residues in the CDR3. The V end was cut by 6 bases, the J end by 4 bases, with 7 bases between. The full variable domain, completed using reference TRBV7-2 and TRBJ2-1, is GAGVSQSPSNKVTEKGKDVELRCDPISGHTALYWYRQSLGQGLEFLIYFQGNSAPDKSGLPSDRFSAERTGGSVSTLTIQRTQQEDSAVYLCASRIGYNEQFFGPGTRLTVL.

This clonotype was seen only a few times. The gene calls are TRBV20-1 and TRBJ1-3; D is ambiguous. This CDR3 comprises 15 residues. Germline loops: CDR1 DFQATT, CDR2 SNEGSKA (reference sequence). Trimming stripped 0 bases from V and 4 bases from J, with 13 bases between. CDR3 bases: TGCAGTGCTAGAGATCGGCGAGTGGGAGGAAACACCATATATTTT. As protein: CSARDRRVGGNTIYF.

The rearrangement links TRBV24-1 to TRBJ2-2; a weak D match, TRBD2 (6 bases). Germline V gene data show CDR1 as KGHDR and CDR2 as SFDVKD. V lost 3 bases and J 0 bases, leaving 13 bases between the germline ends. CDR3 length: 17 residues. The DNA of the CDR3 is TGTGCCACCAGTGATCTGCGGGGCAAGGCGAACACCGGGGAGCTGTTTTTT. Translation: CATSDLRGKANTGELFF.

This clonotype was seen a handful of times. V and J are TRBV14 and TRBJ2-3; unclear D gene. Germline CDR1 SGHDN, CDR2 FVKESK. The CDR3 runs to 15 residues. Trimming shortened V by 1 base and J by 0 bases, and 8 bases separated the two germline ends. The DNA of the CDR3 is TGTGCCAGCAGCCAAGGCACAGCTAGCACAGATACGCAGTATTTT. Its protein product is CASSQGTASTDTQYF.

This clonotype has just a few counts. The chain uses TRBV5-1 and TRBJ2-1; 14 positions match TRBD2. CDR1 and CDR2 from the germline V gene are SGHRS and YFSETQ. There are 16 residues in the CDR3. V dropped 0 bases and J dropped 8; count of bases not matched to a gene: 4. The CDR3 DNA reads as TGCGCCAGCAGCTTGGCCGGGACTAGCGGGGGCCATGAGCAGTTCTTC. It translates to CASSLAGTSGGHEQFF.

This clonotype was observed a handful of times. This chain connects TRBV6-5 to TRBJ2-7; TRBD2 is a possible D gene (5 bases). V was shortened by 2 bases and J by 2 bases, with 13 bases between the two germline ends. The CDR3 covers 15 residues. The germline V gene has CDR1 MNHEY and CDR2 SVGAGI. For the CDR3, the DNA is TGTGCCAGCAGTTACGTTTCGGGGTTCGCCTACGAGCAGTACTTC. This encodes CASSYVSGFAYEQYF.

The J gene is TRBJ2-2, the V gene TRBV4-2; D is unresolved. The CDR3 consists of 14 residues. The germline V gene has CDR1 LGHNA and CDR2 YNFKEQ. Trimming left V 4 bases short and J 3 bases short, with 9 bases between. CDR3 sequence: CASSLARDTGELFF. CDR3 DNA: TGTGCCAGCAGCCTGGCCCGAGACACCGGGGAGCTGTTTTTT.

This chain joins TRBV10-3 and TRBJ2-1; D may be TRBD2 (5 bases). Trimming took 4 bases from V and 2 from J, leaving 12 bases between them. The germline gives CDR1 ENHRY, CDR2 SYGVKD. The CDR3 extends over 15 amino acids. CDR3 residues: CAISGETNTYNEQFF. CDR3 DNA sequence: TGTGCCATCAGTGGGGAGACTAACACCTACAATGAGCAGTTCTTC.

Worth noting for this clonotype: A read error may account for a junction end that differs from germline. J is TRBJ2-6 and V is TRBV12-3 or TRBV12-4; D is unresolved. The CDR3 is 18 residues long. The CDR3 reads CAISFLVDSRSGANVLTF. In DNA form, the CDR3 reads TGTGCCATCAGTTTTCTGGTAGACTCACGCTCTGGGGCCAACGTCCTGACTTTC.

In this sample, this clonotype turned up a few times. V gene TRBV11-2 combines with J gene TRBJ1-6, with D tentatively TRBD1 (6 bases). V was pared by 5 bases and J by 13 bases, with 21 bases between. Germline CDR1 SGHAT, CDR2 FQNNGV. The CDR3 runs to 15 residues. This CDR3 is CASSLLGQGPLPLHF. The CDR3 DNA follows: TGTGCCAGCAGCCTCCTGGGGCAGGGGCCTTTGCCCCTCCACTTT.

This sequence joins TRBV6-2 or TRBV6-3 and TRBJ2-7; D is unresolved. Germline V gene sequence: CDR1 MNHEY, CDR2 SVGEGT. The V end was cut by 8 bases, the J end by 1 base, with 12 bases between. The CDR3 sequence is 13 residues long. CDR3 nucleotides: TGTGCCAGCGTCCCGTATAATTCCTACGAGCAGTACTTC. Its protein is CASVPYNSYEQYF.

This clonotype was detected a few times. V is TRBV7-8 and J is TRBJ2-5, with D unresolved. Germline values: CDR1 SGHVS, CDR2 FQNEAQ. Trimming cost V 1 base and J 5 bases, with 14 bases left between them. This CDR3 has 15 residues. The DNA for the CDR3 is TGTGCCAGCAGCTTAGTTCTTCTCAGTTGGGAGACCCAGTACTTC. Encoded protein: CASSLVLLSWETQYF.

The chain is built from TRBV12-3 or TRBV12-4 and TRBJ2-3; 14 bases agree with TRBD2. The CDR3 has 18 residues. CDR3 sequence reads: CTLSPTGTSGGRTDTQYF. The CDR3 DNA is TGTACCCTCAGTCCTACCGGGACTAGCGGGGGCCGCACAGATACGCAGTATTTT.

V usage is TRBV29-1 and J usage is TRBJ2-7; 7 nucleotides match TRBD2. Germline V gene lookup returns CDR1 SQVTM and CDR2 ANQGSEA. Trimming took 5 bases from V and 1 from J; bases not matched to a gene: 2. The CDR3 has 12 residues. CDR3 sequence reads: CSVSSGSYEQYF. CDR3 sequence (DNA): TGCAGCGTTTCTAGCGGATCCTACGAGCAGTACTTC.

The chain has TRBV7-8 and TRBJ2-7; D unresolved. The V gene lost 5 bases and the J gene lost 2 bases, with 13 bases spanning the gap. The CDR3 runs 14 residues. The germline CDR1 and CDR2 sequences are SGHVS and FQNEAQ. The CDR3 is CASSPRSPAYEQYF. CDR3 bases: TGTGCCAGCAGCCCACGATCGCCAGCCTACGAGCAGTACTTC.